This T cell receptor beta chain was identified during a study of T cell repertoires in cytomegalovirus infection. A single record per CDR3 protein comes from TCRdb applying MiXCR to the reads. The table lists around 450,000 distinct CDR3 sequences, approximately 30% of them singletons. Study-wide points: HLA-C-restricted CMV-specific TCR beta clonotypes were dominant in the ex vivo response.

The germline V and J ends were trimmed by 0 bases and 6 bases, with 8 bases remaining between them. CDR1 is KGHDR and CDR2 is SFDVKD in the germline V gene. This CDR3 region has 14 residues. This clonotype was recorded a few times. Its matching antigen is unknown. What was sequenced was PBMCs. This TCR came from a human donor in good health (CMV status not recorded). Some clones in this sample may be carry-over from other donors' samples. The V gene is TRBV24-1, the J gene TRBJ1-5; unclear D gene. CDR3 in DNA: TGTGCCACCAGTGATTTGGGAGAAGCTCAGCCCCAGCATTTT. This encodes CATSDLGEAQPQHF.